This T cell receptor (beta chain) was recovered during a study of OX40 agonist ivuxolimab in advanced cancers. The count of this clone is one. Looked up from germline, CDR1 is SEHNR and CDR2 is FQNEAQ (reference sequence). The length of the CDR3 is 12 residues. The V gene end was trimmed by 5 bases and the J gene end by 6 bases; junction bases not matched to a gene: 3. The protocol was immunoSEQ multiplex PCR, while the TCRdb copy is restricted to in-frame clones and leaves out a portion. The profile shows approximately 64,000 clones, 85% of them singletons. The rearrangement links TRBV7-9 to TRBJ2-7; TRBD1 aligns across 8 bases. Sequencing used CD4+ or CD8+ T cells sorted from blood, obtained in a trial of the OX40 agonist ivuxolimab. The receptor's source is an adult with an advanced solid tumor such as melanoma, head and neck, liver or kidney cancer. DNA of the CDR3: TGTGCCAGCAGCGGACAGGGAGGCGAGCAGTACTTC. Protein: CASSGQGGEQYF.